The next 17 T cell receptor beta chains were all read from a single sample in a study of blood T cell repertoires in COVID-19. Using immunoSEQ multiplex PCR, the repertoire was profiled, and TCRdb retains in-frame clones only, with some absent. The sample contains approximately 54,000 clones, 80% to 90% of which appear only once. Sequencing was performed on peripheral blood. These receptors originate from a human donor in a cohort sampled during active COVID-19.

In this sample, this clone turned up once. The chain combines TRBV21-1 with TRBJ1-4; the table assigns TRBD1, which was not confirmed against the DNA. TRBV21-1 is marked as a pseudogene. This CDR3 spans 14 amino acids. In DNA, the CDR3 is TGTGCACCCCTGATAGGACAGGGCCGAGAAAAACTGTTTTTT. This encodes CAPLIGQGREKLFF.

The chain recombines TRBV24-1 with TRBJ1-5; 8 bases line up with TRBD1. V lost 9 bases and J lost 0; bases outside the gene matches: 15. The CDR3 extends over 18 amino acids. Germline CDR1 reads KGHDR; CDR2 reads SFDVKD. DNA of the CDR3: TGTGCCACCGGACCCGGACAGGGAGACGGATATAGCAATCAGCCCCAGCATTTT. Translated, it gives CATGPGQGDGYSNQPQHF.

The chain joins TRBV5-1 to TRBJ2-1; 11 bases align to TRBD2. In germline, CDR1 is SGHRS, CDR2 YFSETQ. Trimming at V came to 5 bases and at J to 3 bases, leaving 4 bases not matched to a gene. The CDR3 has 15 amino acids. The CDR3 region has the DNA TGCGCCAGCAGTTGGGGACTAGCGGACTACAATGAGCAGTTCTTC. As protein: CASSWGLADYNEQFF.

The gene calls are TRBV5-4 and TRBJ1-6; D is unclear. CDR1 is SGHNT, CDR2 YYREEE, per germline (reference sequence). The CDR3 sequence is 12 residues long. V gave up 4 bases and J gave up 13 bases, with 12 bases separating them. DNA for the CDR3: TGTGCCAGCAGCACACCCCTCCTGCCCCTCCACTTT. The encoded protein is CASSTPLLPLHF. Full variable domain (missing parts from reference TRBV5-4 and TRBJ1-6): ETGVTQSPTHLIKTRGQQVTLRCSSQSGHNTVSWYQQALGQGPQFIFQYYREEENGRGNFPPRFSGLQFPNYSSELNVNALELDDSALYLCASSTPLLPLHFGNGTRLTVT.

This chain connects TRBV11-3 to TRBJ2-5; 7 bases map to TRBD2. In germline, CDR1 is SGHNT, CDR2 YENEEA. J lost 1 base, V lost 5 bases, and 10 bases had no gene match. The CDR3 consists of 16 residues. The CDR3 region is CASSPPGRGLQETQYF. CDR3 sequence (DNA): TGTGCCAGCAGCCCCCCGGGGAGGGGCCTCCAAGAGACCCAGTACTTC.

The CDR3 protein is CASRELAGHDTGELFF. CDR3 DNA sequence: TGTGCCAGCAGGGAGCTAGCGGGACACGACACCGGGGAGCTGTTTTTT. The genes are TRBV2 and TRBJ2-2, with 9 bases fitting TRBD2. V shed 6 bases, J shed 3 bases, and the junction held 8 bases outside the gene matches. The CDR3 consists of 16 residues. CDR1 is SNHLY and CDR2 is FYNNEI in the germline V gene.

The genes are TRBV2 and TRBJ2-5; 7 nucleotides line up with TRBD1. The CDR3 has 12 residues. With V trimmed by 4 bases and J by 4 bases, 0 bases remained unmatched. In germline, CDR1 is SNHLY, CDR2 FYNNEI. CDR3 nucleotides: TGTGCCAGCAGTGGGACAGGAGAGACCCAGTACTTC. Its translation is CASSGTGETQYF.

The CDR3 region is CASTGQGARTGELFF. Written as DNA, the CDR3 is TGTGCCAGCACCGGACAGGGGGCACGGACCGGGGAGCTGTTTTTT. This rearrangement joins TRBV2 to TRBJ2-2; 11 bases agree with TRBD1. The CDR3 loop spans 15 amino acids. The germline CDR1 and CDR2 sequences are SNHLY and FYNNEI. J gave up 5 bases and V 7 bases, and 6 bases lay outside the gene matches.

The V call is TRBV6-2 or TRBV6-3, the J call TRBJ2-5, with 10 bases aligning to TRBD2. Trimming cost V 0 bases and J 1 base; bases outside gene matches: 8. This CDR3 contains 18 residues. CDR1 and CDR2 (germline): MNHEY, SVGEGT. The DNA of the CDR3 is TGTGCCAGCAGTTACTCGATACAGAGCGGGAGGGCCCAAGAGACCCAGTACTTC. This gives the protein CASSYSIQSGRAQETQYF.

This CDR3 reads CASSPQQGYEQYF. The CDR3 nucleotides read TGTGCCAGCTCACCACAACAGGGATACGAGCAGTACTTC. The V call is TRBV18, the J call TRBJ2-7; TRBD1 might be the D (6 bases). The CDR3 has 13 residues. V was clipped by 1 base and J by 4 bases, with 8 bases between them. Germline loops: CDR1 KGHSH, CDR2 LQKENI.

V is TRBV29-1 and J is TRBJ2-7; D not certain. CDR1 and CDR2 from the germline V gene are SQVTM and ANQGSEA. V lost 6 bases, J lost 3 bases, and 9 bases lay in between. The CDR3 is made up of 11 amino acids. In DNA, the CDR3 is TGCAGCGTGAGAACTGGCTACGAGCAGTACTTC. It codes for CSVRTGYEQYF.

The chain is built from TRBV29-1 and TRBJ2-2, with D perhaps TRBD2 (6 bases). Germline CDR1 SQVTM, CDR2 ANQGSEA. V was pared by 5 bases and J by 4 bases, with 11 bases between. This CDR3 spans 13 amino acids. CDR3 sequence reads: CSVTSSRTGELFF. Here the CDR3 DNA reads TGCAGCGTTACTAGCAGCCGCACCGGGGAGCTGTTTTTT.

The chain links TRBV7-3 to TRBJ1-1; a possible D gene is TRBD1 (5 bases). The CDR3 extends over 13 amino acids. Trimming cost V 3 bases and J 3 bases, with 8 bases left between them. CDR1 is SGHTA and CDR2 is FQGTGA in the germline V gene. The CDR3, as DNA: TGTGCCAGCAGCTTCGGGGGAGACACTGAAGCTTTCTTT. This gives the protein CASSFGGDTEAFF. Complete variable domain (other parts from reference TRBV7-3 and TRBJ1-1): GAGVSQTPSNKVTEKGKYVELRCDPISGHTALYWYRQSLGQGPEFLIYFQGTGAADDSGLPNDRFFAVRPEGSVSTLKIQRTERGDSAVYLCASSFGGDTEAFFGQGTRLTVV.

This chain links TRBV11-3 with TRBJ2-5, with TRBD2 matching 9 bases. CDR1 is SGHNT, CDR2 YENEEA, per germline. The length of the CDR3 is 14 residues. Losses at the gene ends were 0 bases for V and 5 bases for J; bases not matched to a gene: 1. The chain's CDR3 is CASSLDAGGETQYF. For the CDR3, the DNA is TGTGCCAGCAGCTTAGATGCGGGAGGGGAGACCCAGTACTTC. The full variable domain, its missing parts supplied by reference TRBV11-3 and TRBJ2-5, is EAGVVQSPRYKIIEKKQPVAFWCNPISGHNTLYWYLQNLGQGPELLIRYENEEAVDDSQLPKDRFSAERLKGVDSTLKIQPAELGDSAVYLCASSLDAGGETQYFGPGTRLLVL.

This chain joins TRBV19 and TRBJ2-7; 9 nucleotides align to TRBD1. Losses at the gene ends were 6 bases for V and 5 bases for J; bases not matched to a gene: 8. Germline CDR1 and CDR2: LNHDA and SQIVND (reference sequence). The CDR3 spans 14 residues. The CDR3 is CASRDRGRQDEQYF. In nucleotides, the CDR3 is TGTGCCAGTAGGGACAGGGGAAGGCAGGACGAGCAGTACTTC.

V is TRBV6-4 and J is TRBJ2-6, with 7 nucleotides matching TRBD1. This CDR3 comprises 13 residues. Germline CDR1 is MRHNA and CDR2 is SNTAGT. CDR3 region: CAIDRAGANVLTF. DNA for the CDR3: TGTGCGATCGACAGGGCTGGGGCCAACGTCCTGACTTTC.

The gene calls are TRBV3-1 (or the pseudogene TRBV3-2) and TRBJ2-1; possible D gene TRBD2, 5 bases. With 2 bases removed from V and 6 bases from J, the gap between germline ends came to 14 bases. Germline values: CDR1 LGHDT, CDR2 YNNKEL (reference sequence). The CDR3 sequence is 15 residues long. This CDR3 is CASSQRSSSSNEQFF. CDR3 DNA sequence: TGTGCCAGCAGCCAAAGGTCTAGCAGTAGCAATGAGCAGTTCTTC.